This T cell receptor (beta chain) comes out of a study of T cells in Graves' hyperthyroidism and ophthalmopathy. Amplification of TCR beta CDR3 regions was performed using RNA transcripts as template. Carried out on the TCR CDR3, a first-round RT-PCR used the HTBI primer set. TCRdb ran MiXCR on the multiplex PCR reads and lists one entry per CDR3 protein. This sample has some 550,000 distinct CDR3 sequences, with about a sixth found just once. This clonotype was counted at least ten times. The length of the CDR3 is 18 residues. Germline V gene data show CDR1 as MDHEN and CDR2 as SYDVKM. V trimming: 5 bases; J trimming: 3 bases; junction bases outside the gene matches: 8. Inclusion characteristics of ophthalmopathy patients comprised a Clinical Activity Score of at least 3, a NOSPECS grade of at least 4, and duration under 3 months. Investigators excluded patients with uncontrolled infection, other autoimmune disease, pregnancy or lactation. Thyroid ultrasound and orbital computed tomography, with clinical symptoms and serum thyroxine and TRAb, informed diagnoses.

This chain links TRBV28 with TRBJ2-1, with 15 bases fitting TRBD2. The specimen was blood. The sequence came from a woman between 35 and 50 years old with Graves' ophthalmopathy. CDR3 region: CASSAGLAGGPRYNEQFF. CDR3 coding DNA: TGTGCCAGCAGTGCTGGACTAGCGGGAGGGCCCCGCTACAATGAGCAGTTCTTC.